Presented here are 9 T cell receptor beta chains from one specimen sequenced in a study of T cells in Graves' hyperthyroidism and ophthalmopathy. TCR beta CDR3 regions were amplified from RNA transcripts. The TCR CDR3 first-round RT-PCR relied on the HTBI primer set. MiXCR was run by TCRdb on the multiplex PCR reads, yielding one entry per CDR3 protein. The sample records some 300,000 distinct CDR3 sequences, approximately 15% being singletons. The sequencing input was blood. The receptors were gathered from a woman between 40 and 50 years old with Graves' hyperthyroidism.

This clonotype has a count of ten or more. This chain uses TRBV5-1 with TRBJ2-7; D might be TRBD1 (6 bases). V lost 4 bases and J lost 6, with 20 bases in between. This CDR3 contains 15 residues. Germline CDR1 reads SGHRS; CDR2 reads YFSETQ. The CDR3 DNA follows: TGCGCCAGCAGCCTAACTCCGGGACAACCTTCCGAGCAGTACTTC. This codes for CASSLTPGQPSEQYF.

The V gene is TRBV14, the J gene TRBJ2-1; no firm D call. Germline-derived CDR1 and CDR2 are SGHDN and FVKESK. V was pared by 1 base and J by 6 bases, with 10 bases between. The CDR3 has 14 residues. The CDR3 coding sequence is TGTGCCAGCAGCCAAGTTGCGGCGGCCAATGAGCAGTTCTTC. Translation gives CASSQVAAANEQFF.

This clonotype showed up many times. The rearrangement links TRBV24-1 to TRBJ1-2; tentatively, D is TRBD1 (5 bases). Trimming stripped 4 bases from V and 4 bases from J, with 6 bases between. This CDR3 region has 12 residues. Per the germline V gene, CDR1 is KGHDR and CDR2 is SFDVKD. This chain's CDR3 is CATSETGYGYTF. CDR3 bases: TGTGCCACCAGTGAAACAGGCTATGGCTACACCTTC.

This clonotype has ten or more counts. V usage is TRBV12-3 or TRBV12-4 and J usage is TRBJ1-1, with a weak D call TRBD1 (5 bases). The V end lost 8 bases, the J end lost 11 bases, and 15 bases lay between the germline ends. The CDR3 has 11 residues. The CDR3 DNA reads as TGTGCCAGCGGTATGGGACTAGGGGCTTTCTTT. Translating gives CASGMGLGAFF.

Ten or more counts support this clonotype. The chain links TRBV6-2 or TRBV6-3 to TRBJ2-7, with D perhaps being TRBD1 or TRBD2 (5 bases each). The germline gives CDR1 MNHEY, CDR2 SVGEGT. Trimming took off 2 bases at V and 6 bases at J, with 14 bases between the two ends. CDR3 size: 14 residues. The CDR3 reads CASSYSGGVGEQYF. The CDR3 DNA sequence: TGTGCCAGCAGTTACAGTGGGGGAGTCGGCGAGCAGTACTTC.

This clonotype has just a few counts. The chain links TRBV27 to TRBJ1-2, with D possibly matching TRBD1 (6 bases). CDR3 length equals 14 residues. Germline-derived CDR1 and CDR2 are MNHEY and SMNVEV (reference sequence). Trimming pared 6 bases from V and 3 bases from J, leaving 14 bases between. In DNA form, the CDR3 reads TGTGCCAGCAGGAGATCGACAGGCGACTATGGCTACACCTTC. Its protein product is CASRRSTGDYGYTF.

This clonotype was counted many times. This chain joins TRBV29-1 and TRBJ2-2; the D gene is possibly TRBD1 (5 bases). The CDR3 covers 12 residues. V was clipped by 5 bases and J by 3 bases, with 7 bases between them. Germline CDR1 and CDR2: SQVTM and ANQGSEA. CDR3 protein: CSVIQDTGELFF. In nucleotides, the CDR3 is TGCAGCGTTATACAGGACACCGGGGAGCTGTTTTTT.

This clonotype appeared a few times. The chain recombines TRBV4-1 with TRBJ1-5; D not resolved. V lost 1 base and J lost 11, with 12 bases in between. CDR1 is MGHRA and CDR2 is YSYEKL in the germline V gene. The CDR3 has 13 amino acids. The DNA of the CDR3 is TGCGCCAGCAGCCAAGGAGATTGGGCAGCCCAGCATTTT. As protein: CASSQGDWAAQHF.

In its sample, this clonotype was seen many times. This sequence joins TRBV18 and TRBJ2-3, with D hard to call. The CDR3 has 12 residues. Germline V gene sequence: CDR1 KGHSH, CDR2 LQKENI. V was pared by 8 bases and J by 1 base, with 7 bases between. CDR3 in DNA: TGTGCCAGCGGGGTCCGCACAGATACGCAGTATTTT. Its translation: CASGVRTDTQYF.